This paragraph reports one T cell receptor (beta chain). TCRdb's table, derived via immunoSEQ multiplex PCR, lists solely in-frame clones and lacks some. The table lists around 82,000 clones, around 87% of them singletons, with over 15% in the top ten. This record comes from a study of control samples from healthy donors and cancer patients. Germline V CDR1 and CDR2: SGHDN, FVKESK. The CDR3 length is 15 residues. The ends were cut back, 0 bases at V and 0 bases at J, with 9 bases in the middle. This TCR was sampled from a man aged 45-60 years in good health. The chain links TRBV14 to TRBJ2-7; D remains unclear. The sample consisted of blood. The CDR3 loop reads CASSQDPGSSYEQYF. DNA of the CDR3: TGTGCCAGCAGCCAAGACCCCGGCAGCTCCTACGAGCAGTACTTC.